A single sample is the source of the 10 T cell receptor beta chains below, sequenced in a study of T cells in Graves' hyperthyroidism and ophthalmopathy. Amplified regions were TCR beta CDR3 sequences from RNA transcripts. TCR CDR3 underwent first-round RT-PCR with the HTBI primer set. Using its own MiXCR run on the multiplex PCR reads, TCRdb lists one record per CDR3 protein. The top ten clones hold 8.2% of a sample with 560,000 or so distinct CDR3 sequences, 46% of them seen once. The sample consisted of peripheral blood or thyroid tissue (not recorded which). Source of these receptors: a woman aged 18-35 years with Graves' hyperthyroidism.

CDR3 in amino acids: CSARSGGRAFF. In nucleotides, the CDR3 is TGCAGTGCTAGATCCGGGGGTAGAGCTTTCTTT. The chain recombines TRBV20-1 with TRBJ1-1, with D tentatively TRBD1 (5 bases). Germline loops: CDR1 DFQATT, CDR2 SNEGSKA (reference sequence). Trimming removed 2 bases at V and 10 bases at J, with 11 bases between. The CDR3 covers 11 residues.

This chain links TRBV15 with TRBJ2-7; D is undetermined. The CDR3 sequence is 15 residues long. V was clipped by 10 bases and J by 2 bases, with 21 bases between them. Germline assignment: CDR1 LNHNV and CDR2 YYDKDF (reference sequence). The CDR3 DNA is TGTGCCAGCAGTTTAGGCGTCGTCGGCACCTACGAGCAGTACTTC. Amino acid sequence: CASSLGVVGTYEQYF.

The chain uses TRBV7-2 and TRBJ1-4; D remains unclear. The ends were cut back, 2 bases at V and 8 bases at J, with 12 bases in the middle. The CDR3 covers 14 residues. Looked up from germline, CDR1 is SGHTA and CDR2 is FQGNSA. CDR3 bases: TGTGCCAGCAGCTTAACGGCTAGCGAAGAAAAACTGTTTTTT. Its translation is CASSLTASEEKLFF. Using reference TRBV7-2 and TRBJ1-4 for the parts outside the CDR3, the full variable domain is GAGVSQSPSNKVTEKGKDVELRCDPISGHTALYWYRQSLGQGLEFLIYFQGNSAPDKSGLPSDRFSAERTGGSVSTLTIQRTQQEDSAVYLCASSLTASEEKLFFGSGTQLSVL.

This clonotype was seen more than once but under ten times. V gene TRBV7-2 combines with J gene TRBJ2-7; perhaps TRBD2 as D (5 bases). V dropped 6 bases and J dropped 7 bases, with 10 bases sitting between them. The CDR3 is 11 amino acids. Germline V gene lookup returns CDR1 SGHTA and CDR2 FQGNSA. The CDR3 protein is CASRTRREQYF. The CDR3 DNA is TGTGCCAGCAGAACGCGGAGGGAGCAGTACTTC.

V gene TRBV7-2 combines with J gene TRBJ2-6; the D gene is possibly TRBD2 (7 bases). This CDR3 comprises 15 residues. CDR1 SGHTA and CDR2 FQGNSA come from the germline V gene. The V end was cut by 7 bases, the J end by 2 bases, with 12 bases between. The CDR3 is CASMGGDTGANVLTF. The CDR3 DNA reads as TGTGCCAGCATGGGGGGGGACACTGGGGCCAACGTCCTGACTTTC.

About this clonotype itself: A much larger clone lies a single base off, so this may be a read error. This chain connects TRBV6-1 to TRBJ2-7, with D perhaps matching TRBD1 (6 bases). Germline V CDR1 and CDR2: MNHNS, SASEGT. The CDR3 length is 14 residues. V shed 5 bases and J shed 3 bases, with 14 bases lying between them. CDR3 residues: CASSLWTEFYEQYF. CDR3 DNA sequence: TGTGCCAGCAGTCTATGGACAGAATTCTACGAGCAGTACTTC.

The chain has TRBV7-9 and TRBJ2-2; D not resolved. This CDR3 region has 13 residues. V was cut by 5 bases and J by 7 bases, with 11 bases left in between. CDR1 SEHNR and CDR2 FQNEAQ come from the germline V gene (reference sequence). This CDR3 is CASSPSGYGELFF. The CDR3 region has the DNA TGTGCCAGCAGCCCTAGTGGGTACGGGGAGCTGTTTTTT.

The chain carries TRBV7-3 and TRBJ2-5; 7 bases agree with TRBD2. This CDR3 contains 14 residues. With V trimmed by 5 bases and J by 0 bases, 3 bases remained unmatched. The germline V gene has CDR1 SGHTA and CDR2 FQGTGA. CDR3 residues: CASSPREDQETQYF. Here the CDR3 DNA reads TGTGCCAGCAGCCCTCGGGAGGACCAAGAGACCCAGTACTTC. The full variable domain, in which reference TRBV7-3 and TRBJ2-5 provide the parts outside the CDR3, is GAGVSQTPSNKVTEKGKYVELRCDPISGHTALYWYRQSLGQGPEFLIYFQGTGAADDSGLPNDRFFAVRPEGSVSTLKIQRTERGDSAVYLCASSPREDQETQYFGPGTRLLVL.

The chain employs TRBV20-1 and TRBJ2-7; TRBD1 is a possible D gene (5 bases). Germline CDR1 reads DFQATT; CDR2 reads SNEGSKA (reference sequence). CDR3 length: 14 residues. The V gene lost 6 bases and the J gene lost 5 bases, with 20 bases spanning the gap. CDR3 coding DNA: TGCAGTGCCCTCAACAGGAAGGTCGCACACGAGCAGTACTTC. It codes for CSALNRKVAHEQYF.

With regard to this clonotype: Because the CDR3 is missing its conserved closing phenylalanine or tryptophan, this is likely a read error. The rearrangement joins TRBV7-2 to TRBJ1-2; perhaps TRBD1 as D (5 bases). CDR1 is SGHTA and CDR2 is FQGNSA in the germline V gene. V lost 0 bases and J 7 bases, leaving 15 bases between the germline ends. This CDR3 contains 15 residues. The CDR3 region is CASSLAEAGRSGYTL. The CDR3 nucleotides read TGTGCCAGCAGCTTAGCGGAGGCAGGGAGAAGTGGCTACACCCTC.